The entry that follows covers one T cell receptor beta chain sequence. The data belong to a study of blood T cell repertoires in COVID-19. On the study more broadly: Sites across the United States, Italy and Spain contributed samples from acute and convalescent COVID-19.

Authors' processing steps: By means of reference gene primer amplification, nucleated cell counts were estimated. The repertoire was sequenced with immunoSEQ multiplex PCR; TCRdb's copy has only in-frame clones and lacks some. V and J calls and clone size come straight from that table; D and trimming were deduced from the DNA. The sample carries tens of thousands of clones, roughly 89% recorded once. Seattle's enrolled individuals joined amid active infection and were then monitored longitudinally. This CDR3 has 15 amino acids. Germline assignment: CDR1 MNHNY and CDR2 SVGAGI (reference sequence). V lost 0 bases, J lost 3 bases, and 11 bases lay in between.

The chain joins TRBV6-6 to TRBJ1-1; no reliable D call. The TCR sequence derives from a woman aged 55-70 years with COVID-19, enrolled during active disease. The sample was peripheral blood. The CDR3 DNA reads TGTGCCAGCAGTTACTCGCCCAGCGAGGACACTGAAGCTTTCTTT. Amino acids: CASSYSPSEDTEAFF.